This T cell receptor beta chain is drawn from a study of T cell repertoires in cytomegalovirus infection. The wider study: Indications came from public TCR beta signatures; they pointed to CMV infection and to a matching HLA type. Notes on the study in general: Ex vivo, HLA-C-restricted CMV-specific TCR beta clonotypes prevailed over the rest of the response. Carriage of CMV together with the relevant HLA was identifiable through cumulative public TCR beta family frequency.

The CDR3 covers 15 residues. With 4 bases removed from V and 0 bases from J, the gap between germline ends came to 14 bases. Germline V CDR1 and CDR2: SGHDT, YYEEEE. TCRdb ran MiXCR on the reads and lists one entry per CDR3 protein. This table holds 290,000 or so distinct CDR3 sequences, roughly a tenth found once. This clonotype has at least ten counts. Antigen specificity is unknown. The source is a human donor in good health (CMV status not recorded). Some clones in this sample may be carry-over from other donors' samples. Material for sequencing was PBMCs. The rearrangement links TRBV5-6 to TRBJ2-7, with a tentative D call TRBD2 (6 bases). Written as DNA, the CDR3 is TGTGCCAGCAGCGCGGGGTTCAGGAGCTCCTACGAGCAGTACTTC. This sequence encodes CASSAGFRSSYEQYF.